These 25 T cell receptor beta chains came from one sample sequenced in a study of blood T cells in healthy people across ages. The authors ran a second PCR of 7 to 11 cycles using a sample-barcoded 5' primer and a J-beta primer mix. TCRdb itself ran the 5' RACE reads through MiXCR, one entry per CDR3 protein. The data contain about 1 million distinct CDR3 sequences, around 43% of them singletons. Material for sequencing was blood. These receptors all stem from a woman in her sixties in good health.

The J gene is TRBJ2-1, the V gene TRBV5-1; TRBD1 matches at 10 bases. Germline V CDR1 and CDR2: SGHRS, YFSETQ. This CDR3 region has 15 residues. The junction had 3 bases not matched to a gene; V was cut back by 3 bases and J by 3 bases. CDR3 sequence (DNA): TGCGCCAGCAGCTGGACAGGGGGAGACTACAATGAGCAGTTCTTC. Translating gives CASSWTGGDYNEQFF.

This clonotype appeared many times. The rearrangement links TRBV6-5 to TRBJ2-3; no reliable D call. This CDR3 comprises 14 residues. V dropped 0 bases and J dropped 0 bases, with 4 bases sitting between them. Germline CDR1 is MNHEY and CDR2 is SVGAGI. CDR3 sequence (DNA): TGTGCCAGCAGTTACTCTAAGAGCACAGATACGCAGTATTTT. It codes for CASSYSKSTDTQYF.

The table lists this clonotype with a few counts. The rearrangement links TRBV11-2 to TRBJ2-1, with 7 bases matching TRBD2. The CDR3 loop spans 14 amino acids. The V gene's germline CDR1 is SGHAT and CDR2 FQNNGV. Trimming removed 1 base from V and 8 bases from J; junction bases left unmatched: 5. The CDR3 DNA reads TGTGCCAGCAGCTTAGGACTAGCTAGTGATGAGCAGTTCTTC. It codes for CASSLGLASDEQFF. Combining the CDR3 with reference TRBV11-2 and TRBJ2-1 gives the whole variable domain EAGVAQSPRYKIIEKRQSVAFWCNPISGHATLYWYQQILGQGPKLLIQFQNNGVVDDSQLPKDRFSAERLKGVDSTLKIQPAKLEDSAVYLCASSLGLASDEQFFGPGTRLTVL.

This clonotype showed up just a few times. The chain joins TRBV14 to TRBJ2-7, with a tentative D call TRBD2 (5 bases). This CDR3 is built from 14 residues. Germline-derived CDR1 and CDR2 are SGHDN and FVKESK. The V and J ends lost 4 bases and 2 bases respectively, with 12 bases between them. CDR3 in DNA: TGTGCCAGCAGCCCCTCGCGGGCAGCCTACGAGCAGTACTTC. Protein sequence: CASSPSRAAYEQYF. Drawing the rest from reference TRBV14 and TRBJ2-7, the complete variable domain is EAGVTQFPSHSVIEKGQTVTLRCDPISGHDNLYWYRRVMGKEIKFLLHFVKESKQDESGMPNNRFLAERTGGTYSTLKVQPAELEDSGVYFCASSPSRAAYEQYFGPGTRLTVT.

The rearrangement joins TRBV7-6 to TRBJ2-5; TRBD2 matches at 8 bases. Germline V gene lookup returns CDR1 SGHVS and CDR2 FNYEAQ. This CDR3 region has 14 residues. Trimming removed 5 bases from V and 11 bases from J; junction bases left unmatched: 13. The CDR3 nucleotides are TGTGCCAGCAGCCACGCCCTAGCGGGCGAGGAGCAGTACTTC. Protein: CASSHALAGEEQYF.

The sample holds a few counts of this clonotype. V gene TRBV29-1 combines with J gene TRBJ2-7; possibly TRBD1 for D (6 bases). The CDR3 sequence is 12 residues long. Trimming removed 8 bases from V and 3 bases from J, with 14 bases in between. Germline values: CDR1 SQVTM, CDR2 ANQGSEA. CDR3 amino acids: CSLGGHNYEQYF. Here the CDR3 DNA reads TGCAGCCTTGGGGGACACAACTACGAGCAGTACTTC.

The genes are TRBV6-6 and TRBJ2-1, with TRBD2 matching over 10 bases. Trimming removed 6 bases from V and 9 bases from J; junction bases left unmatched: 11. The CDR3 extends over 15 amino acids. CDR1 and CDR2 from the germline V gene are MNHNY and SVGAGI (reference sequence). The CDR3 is CASSRSGRADIEQFF. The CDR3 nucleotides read TGTGCCAGCAGCAGAAGCGGGAGGGCCGATATTGAGCAGTTCTTC.

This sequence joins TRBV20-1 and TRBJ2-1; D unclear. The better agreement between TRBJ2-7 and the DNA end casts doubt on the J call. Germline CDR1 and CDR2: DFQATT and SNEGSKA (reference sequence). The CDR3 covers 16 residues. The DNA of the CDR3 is TGCAGTGCTAAATCCGGGCGCTCCAGCTCCTACAATGAGCAGTACTTC. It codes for CSAKSGRSSSYNEQYF.

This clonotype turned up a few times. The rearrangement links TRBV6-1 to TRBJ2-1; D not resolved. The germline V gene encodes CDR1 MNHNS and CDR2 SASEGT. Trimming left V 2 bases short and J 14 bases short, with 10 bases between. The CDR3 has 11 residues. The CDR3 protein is CASSELRAEFF. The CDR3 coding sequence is TGTGCCAGCAGTGAACTAAGGGCGGAGTTCTTC.

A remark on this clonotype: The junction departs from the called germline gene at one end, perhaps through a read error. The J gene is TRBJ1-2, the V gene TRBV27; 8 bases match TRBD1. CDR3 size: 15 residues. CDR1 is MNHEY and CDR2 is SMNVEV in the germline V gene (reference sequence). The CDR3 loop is CASSPHTGQGDGCTF. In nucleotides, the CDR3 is TGTGCCAGCAGCCCCCATACCGGACAGGGTGATGGCTGCACCTTC.

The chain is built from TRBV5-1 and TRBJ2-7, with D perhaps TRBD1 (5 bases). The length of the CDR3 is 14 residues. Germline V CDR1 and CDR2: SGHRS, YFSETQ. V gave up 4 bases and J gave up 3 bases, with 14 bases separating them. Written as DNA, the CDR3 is TGCGCCAGCAGCACCCGACAGTACGGCTACGAGCAGTACTTC. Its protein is CASSTRQYGYEQYF.

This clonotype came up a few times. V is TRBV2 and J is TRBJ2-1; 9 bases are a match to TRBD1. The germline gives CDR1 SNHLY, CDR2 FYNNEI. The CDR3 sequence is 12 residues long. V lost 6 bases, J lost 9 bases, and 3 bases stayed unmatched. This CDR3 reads CASRGDRVEQFF. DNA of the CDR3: TGTGCCAGCAGGGGGGACAGGGTTGAGCAGTTCTTC.

CDR3 nucleotide sequence: TGCAGTGCTAGACAACGACTAGCGGGATCGGGAGAGACCCAGTACTTC. Its translation: CSARQRLAGSGETQYF. The chain couples TRBV20-1 to TRBJ2-5; 11 bases are a match to TRBD2. The germline V gene encodes CDR1 DFQATT and CDR2 SNEGSKA (reference sequence). V dropped 2 bases and J dropped 4; count of bases not matched to a gene: 9. The CDR3 covers 16 residues.

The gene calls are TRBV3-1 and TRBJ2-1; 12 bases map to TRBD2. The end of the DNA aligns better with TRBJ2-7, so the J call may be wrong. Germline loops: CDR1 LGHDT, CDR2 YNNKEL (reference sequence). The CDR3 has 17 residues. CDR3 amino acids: CASSQDLAGGPYNEQYF. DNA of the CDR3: TGTGCCAGCAGCCAAGATCTAGCGGGAGGGCCTTACAATGAGCAGTACTTC.

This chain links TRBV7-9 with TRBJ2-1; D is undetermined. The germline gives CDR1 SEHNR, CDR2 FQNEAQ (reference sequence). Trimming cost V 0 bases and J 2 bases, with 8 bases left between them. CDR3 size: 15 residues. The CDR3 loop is CASSLASAAYNEQFF. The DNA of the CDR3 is TGTGCCAGCAGCTTAGCGTCGGCCGCCTACAATGAGCAGTTCTTC.

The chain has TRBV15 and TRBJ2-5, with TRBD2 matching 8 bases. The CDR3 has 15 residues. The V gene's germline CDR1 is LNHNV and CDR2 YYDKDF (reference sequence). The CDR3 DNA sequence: TGTGCTAGTACGGGGGGAGCGGGAGTCCAAGAGACCCAGTACTTC. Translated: CASTGGAGVQETQYF.

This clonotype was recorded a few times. CDR3 protein: CASSLGGGTNYGYTF. The CDR3 DNA is TGTGCCAGCAGCTTAGGGGGGGGCACTAACTATGGCTACACCTTC. This chain joins TRBV7-9 and TRBJ1-2, with D perhaps TRBD1 (6 bases). From germline, CDR1 is SEHNR and CDR2 FQNEAQ (reference sequence). The CDR3 loop spans 15 amino acids. V shed 1 base and J shed 0 bases, with 9 bases lying between them.

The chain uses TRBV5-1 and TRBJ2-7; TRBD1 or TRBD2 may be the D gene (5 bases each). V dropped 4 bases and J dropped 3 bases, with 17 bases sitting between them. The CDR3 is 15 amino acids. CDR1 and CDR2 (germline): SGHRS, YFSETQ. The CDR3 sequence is CASSPRDRIIYEQYF. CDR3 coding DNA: TGCGCCAGCAGCCCCCGGGACCGTATCATCTACGAGCAGTACTTC.

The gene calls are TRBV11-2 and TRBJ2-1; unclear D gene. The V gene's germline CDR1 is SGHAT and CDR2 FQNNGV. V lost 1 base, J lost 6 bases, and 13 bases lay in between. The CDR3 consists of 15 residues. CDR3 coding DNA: TGTGCCAGCAGCTTAGGCCGCTCGGGCGGCAATGAGCAGTTCTTC. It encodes CASSLGRSGGNEQFF.

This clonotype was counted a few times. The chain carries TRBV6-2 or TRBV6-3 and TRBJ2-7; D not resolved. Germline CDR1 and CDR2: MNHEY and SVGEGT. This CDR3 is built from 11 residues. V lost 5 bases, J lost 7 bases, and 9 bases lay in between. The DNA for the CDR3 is TGTGCCAGCAGTAACCGTTGGGAGCAGTACTTC. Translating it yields CASSNRWEQYF.

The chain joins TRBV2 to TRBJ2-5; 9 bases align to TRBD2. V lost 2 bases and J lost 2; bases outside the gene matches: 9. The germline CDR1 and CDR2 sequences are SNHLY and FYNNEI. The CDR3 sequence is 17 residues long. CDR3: CASSESGSGSLQETQYF. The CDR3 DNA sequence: TGTGCCAGCAGTGAATCGGGTAGCGGGAGCCTTCAAGAGACCCAGTACTTC. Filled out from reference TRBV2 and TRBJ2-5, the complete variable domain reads EPEVTQTPSHQVTQMGQEVILRCVPISNHLYFYWYRQILGQKVEFLVSFYNNEISEKSEIFDDQFSVERPDGSNFTLKIRSTKLEDSAMYFCASSESGSGSLQETQYFGPGTRLLVL.

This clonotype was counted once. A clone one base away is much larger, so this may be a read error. In nucleotides, the CDR3 is TGTGCCAGCAGTTTGGCCGTAGCGAGAGTAGAGACCCAGTACTTC. Encoded protein: CASSLAVARVETQYF. The chain links TRBV28 to TRBJ2-7; a possible D gene is TRBD2 (5 bases). Judging by the DNA end, TRBJ2-5 fits better; the J call may be wrong. The CDR3 sequence is 15 residues long. The germline V gene has CDR1 MDHEN and CDR2 SYDVKM.

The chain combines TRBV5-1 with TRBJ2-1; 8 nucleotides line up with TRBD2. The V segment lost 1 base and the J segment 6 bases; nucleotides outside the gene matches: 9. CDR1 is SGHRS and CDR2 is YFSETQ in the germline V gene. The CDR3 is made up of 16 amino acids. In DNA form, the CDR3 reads TGCGCCAGCAGCTTGTCCACTAGCGGAGACCTCAATGAGCAGTTCTTC. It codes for CASSLSTSGDLNEQFF.

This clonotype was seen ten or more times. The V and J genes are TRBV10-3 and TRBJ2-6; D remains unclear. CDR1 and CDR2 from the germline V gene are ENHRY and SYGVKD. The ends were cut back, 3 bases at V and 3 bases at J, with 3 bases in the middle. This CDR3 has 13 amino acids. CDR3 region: CAISEDGANVLTF. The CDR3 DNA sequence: TGTGCCATCAGTGAAGATGGGGCCAACGTCCTGACTTTC.

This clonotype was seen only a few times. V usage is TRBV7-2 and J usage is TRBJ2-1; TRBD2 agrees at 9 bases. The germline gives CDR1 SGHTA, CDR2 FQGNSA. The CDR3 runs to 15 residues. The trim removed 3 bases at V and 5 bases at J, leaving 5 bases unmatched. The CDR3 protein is CASSFGGRANNEQFF. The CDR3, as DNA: TGTGCCAGCAGCTTCGGCGGGAGGGCCAACAATGAGCAGTTCTTC.